The 5 T cell receptor beta chains below were found in one sample sequenced in a study of blood T cells in healthy people across ages. It was with a sample-barcoded 5' primer and a J-beta primer mix that a second PCR of roughly 7 to 12 cycles was run. TCRdb itself ran the 5' RACE reads through MiXCR, one entry per CDR3 protein. This sample has approximately 780,000 distinct CDR3 sequences, with approximately 24% found just once. These same records also appear under a second study, on T cells of mothers and their children.

Sequenced material: blood. The receptor source for this set is a boy aged 5-17 years in good health.

V gene TRBV4-2 combines with J gene TRBJ2-5; TRBD2 matches 7 bases. J gave up 1 base and V 4 bases, and 9 bases lay outside the gene matches. The length of the CDR3 is 16 residues. Germline lookup yields CDR1 LGHNA and CDR2 YNFKEQ. This CDR3 is CASSPSQRGFQETQYF. The DNA for the CDR3 is TGTGCCAGCAGCCCTTCCCAGCGGGGATTCCAAGAGACCCAGTACTTC.

Comment on this clonotype: The conserved phenylalanine or tryptophan normally closing the CDR3 is absent here, so this likely arose from a read error. This chain links TRBV5-6 with TRBJ2-2; 11 nucleotides match TRBD2. The germline V gene has CDR1 SGHDT and CDR2 YYEEEE. The ends lost 3 bases at V and 6 bases at J; junction bases unmatched: 4. CDR3 size: 15 residues. The CDR3 DNA sequence: TGTGCCAGCAGCTGGGGACTAGCGGTGGCCGGGGAGCTGTTTGTT. Amino acids: CASSWGLAVAGELFV.

This clonotype was picked up a small number of times. V usage is TRBV7-8 and J usage is TRBJ2-1; D gene unclear. V was trimmed by 0 bases and J by 2 bases, leaving 14 bases between them. Germline V gene lookup returns CDR1 SGHVS and CDR2 FQNEAQ. This CDR3 region has 17 residues. The CDR3: CASSLAFQSSPYNEQFF. CDR3 sequence (DNA): TGTGCCAGCAGCTTAGCTTTCCAAAGCAGCCCCTACAATGAGCAGTTCTTC. Complete variable domain (other parts from reference TRBV7-8 and TRBJ2-1): GAGVSQSPRYKVAKRGQDVALRCDPISGHVSLFWYQQALGQGPEFLTYFQNEAQLDKSGLPSDRFFAERPEGSVSTLKIQRTQQEDSAVYLCASSLAFQSSPYNEQFFGPGTRLTVL.

V gene TRBV29-1 combines with J gene TRBJ1-1; 7 nucleotides match TRBD1. V was clipped by 7 bases and J by 4 bases; unmatched bases: 6. The CDR3 is made up of 12 amino acids. Germline V gives CDR1 SQVTM, CDR2 ANQGSEA. The DNA of the CDR3 is TGCAGCGCAAACAGGGGCGGCACTGAAGCTTTCTTT. This sequence encodes CSANRGGTEAFF.

This clonotype has only a few counts. V and J are TRBV29-1 and TRBJ2-3; TRBD2 agrees at 11 bases. J lost 3 bases, V lost 4 bases, and 6 bases had no gene match. The CDR3 is made up of 15 amino acids. Germline V gene lookup returns CDR1 SQVTM and CDR2 ANQGSEA. This CDR3 is CSVAATSGGTDTQYF. The CDR3 nucleotides are TGCAGCGTTGCCGCTACTAGCGGGGGAACAGATACGCAGTATTTT.